One sample yielded the 29 T cell receptor beta chains listed below, sequenced in a study of CD8 T cells in ankylosing spondylitis. Study-wide findings and caveats: Among TCR beta sequences, a motif of eight or nine highly homologous variants appeared characteristic of ankylosing spondylitis blood.

These receptors have no known antigen. MiXCR, run by TCRdb on the 5' RACE reads, gives a single entry per CDR3 protein. The repertoire has roughly 470,000 distinct CDR3 sequences, 25% to 30% of them found once; the top ten carry 0.75% to 0.9%. The source material was blood, either unsorted or a sorted T cell fraction (not recorded which). The receptors here all came from a male donor with ankylosing spondylitis.

The chain recombines TRBV28 with TRBJ2-1; 7 nucleotides match TRBD1. J lost 7 bases, V lost 5 bases, and 8 bases had no gene match. This CDR3 has 14 amino acids. Germline loops: CDR1 MDHEN, CDR2 SYDVKM. In DNA form, the CDR3 reads TGTGCCAGCAGTGAACAGGGGTTTTTAAATGAGCAGTTCTTC. Residues: CASSEQGFLNEQFF. Using reference TRBV28 and TRBJ2-1 for the parts outside the CDR3, the full variable domain is DVKVTQSSRYLVKRTGEKVFLECVQDMDHENMFWYRQDPGLGLRLIYFSYDVKMKEKGDIPEGYSVSREKKERFSLILESASTNQTSMYLCASSEQGFLNEQFFGPGTRLTVL.

This clonotype was seen ten or more times. The rearrangement joins TRBV24-1 to TRBJ2-1; 9 nucleotides match TRBD1. This CDR3 region has 17 residues. The ends lost 3 bases at V and 8 bases at J; junction bases unmatched: 13. CDR1 and CDR2 from the germline V gene are KGHDR and SFDVKD. The DNA of the CDR3 is TGTGCCACCAGTGATGTTGGGGGACAGGGACAACTGGATGAGCAGTTCTTC. Translation: CATSDVGGQGQLDEQFF.

In the case of this clonotype: An end of the junction does not agree with germline; a read error may underlie this. The rearrangement uses TRBV6-5 and TRBJ2-5; TRBD1 agrees at 9 bases. The CDR3 runs 14 residues. Germline V gives CDR1 MNHEY, CDR2 SVGAGI. Written as DNA, the CDR3 is TGTGCCAGCAGTTATCAGGGACAGGGTTTACGAGGAGACTTC. It codes for CASSYQGQGLRGDF.

The table lists this clonotype with a few counts. The CDR3 loop reads CASSPTGGEETQYF. CDR3 sequence (DNA): TGCGCCAGCAGTCCGACAGGGGGGGAAGAGACCCAGTACTTC. The chain joins TRBV5-1 to TRBJ2-5, with 9 bases identical to TRBD1. The CDR3 is 14 residues long. CDR1 and CDR2 (germline): SGHRS, YFSETQ. V lost 5 bases and J lost 3; bases outside the gene matches: 5.

This clonotype turned up a few times. J is TRBJ2-3 and V is TRBV5-1; 7 bases fit TRBD2. CDR1 and CDR2 from the germline V gene are SGHRS and YFSETQ. The CDR3 is 16 amino acids. V shed 0 bases, J shed 3 bases, and the junction held 7 bases outside the gene matches. CDR3 loop: CASSLDGGSTTDTQYF. DNA for the CDR3: TGCGCCAGCAGCTTGGATGGCGGGAGTACGACAGATACGCAGTATTTT.

This clonotype was seen more than once but under ten times. V and J are TRBV12-3 or TRBV12-4 and TRBJ1-1; D possibly corresponds to TRBD1 (6 bases). The CDR3 runs 14 residues. Trimming took 1 base from V and 11 from J, leaving 17 bases between them. Written as DNA, the CDR3 is TGTGCCAGCAGTTTAGGAGGGTCGGACAGCAGGGCTTTCTTT. This encodes CASSLGGSDSRAFF.

The genes are TRBV12-3 or TRBV12-4 and TRBJ2-2; D unclear. The CDR3 runs to 12 residues. The V end was cut by 5 bases, the J end by 7 bases, with 8 bases between. The CDR3 DNA follows: TGTGCCAGCAGTCTGAACGGCGGGGAGCTGTTTTTT. Translation: CASSLNGGELFF.

This clonotype was seen only a few times. The gene calls are TRBV5-1 and TRBJ2-7, with a possible D match to TRBD2 (6 bases). Germline loops: CDR1 SGHRS, CDR2 YFSETQ. The CDR3 extends over 17 amino acids. Trimming took 7 bases from V and 0 from J, leaving 23 bases between them. This CDR3 is CASSLGGVLKSSYEQYF. The DNA for the CDR3 is TGCGCCAGCTCCCTTGGAGGGGTTTTGAAGAGCTCCTACGAGCAGTACTTC. The full variable domain, with the rest looked up from reference TRBV5-1 and TRBJ2-7, is KAGVTQTPRYLIKTRGQQVTLSCSPISGHRSVSWYQQTPGQGLQFLFEYFSETQRNKGNFPGRFSGRQFSNSRSEMNVSTLELGDSALYLCASSLGGVLKSSYEQYFGPGTRLTVT.

This clonotype came up a few times. The rearrangement uses TRBV5-1 and TRBJ2-1; 8 nucleotides line up with TRBD2. V shed 0 bases and J 8 bases; nucleotides not matched to a gene: 7. Per germline, CDR1 SGHRS and CDR2 YFSETQ. There are 15 residues in the CDR3. The CDR3 loop reads CASSLAGTRVYEQFF. The DNA of the CDR3 is TGCGCCAGCAGCTTGGCCGGGACTAGGGTCTATGAGCAGTTCTTC. The whole variable domain, filled in from reference TRBV5-1 and TRBJ2-1, reads KAGVTQTPRYLIKTRGQQVTLSCSPISGHRSVSWYQQTPGQGLQFLFEYFSETQRNKGNFPGRFSGRQFSNSRSEMNVSTLELGDSALYLCASSLAGTRVYEQFFGPGTRLTVL.

The rearrangement links TRBV12-3 or TRBV12-4 to TRBJ2-7; D perhaps matches TRBD1 (6 bases). There are 14 residues in the CDR3. Trimming took 7 bases from V and 3 from J, leaving 16 bases between them. CDR3 DNA: TGTGCCAGCACCCTGACAGGCTTTTTCTACGAGCAGTACTTC. It yields the protein CASTLTGFFYEQYF.

The V and J genes are TRBV20-1 and TRBJ2-2; no clear D gene. Trimming stripped 0 bases from V and 3 bases from J, with 2 bases between. From germline, CDR1 is DFQATT and CDR2 SNEGSKA (reference sequence). This CDR3 comprises 12 residues. CDR3 in amino acids: CSAREDTGELFF. The CDR3 DNA reads as TGCAGTGCTAGAGAGGACACCGGGGAGCTGTTTTTT.

There are a few counts of this clonotype. The V and J genes are TRBV24-1 and TRBJ2-2, with D possibly matching TRBD1 (6 bases). V lost 2 bases and J 3 bases, leaving 15 bases between the germline ends. Germline V gene sequence: CDR1 KGHDR, CDR2 SFDVKD. The CDR3 loop spans 17 amino acids. CDR3: CATSDSRTRTDTGELFF. The CDR3 DNA sequence: TGTGCCACCAGTGATTCCCGCACCCGGACAGACACCGGGGAGCTGTTTTTT.

The chain employs TRBV4-2 and TRBJ2-3; possibly TRBD1 or TRBD2 for D (6 bases each). The CDR3 extends over 15 amino acids. The ends were cut back, 8 bases at V and 4 bases at J, with 19 bases in the middle. Germline assignment: CDR1 LGHNA and CDR2 YNFKEQ. This CDR3 reads CASQRGASGADTQYF. The CDR3 nucleotides read TGTGCCAGCCAAAGGGGGGCCTCGGGGGCAGATACGCAGTATTTT.

The chain joins TRBV12-3 or TRBV12-4 to TRBJ2-5; D gene ambiguous. The germline V and J ends were trimmed by 3 bases and 1 base, with 9 bases remaining between them. This CDR3 region has 14 residues. The CDR3 loop is CASSFDKPQETQYF. DNA for the CDR3: TGTGCCAGCAGTTTTGACAAACCCCAAGAGACCCAGTACTTC.

For the CDR3, the DNA is TGTGCCAGCAGCCAAGGACAATACAATGAGCAGTTCTTC. Translating gives CASSQGQYNEQFF. This rearrangement joins TRBV12-3 or TRBV12-4 to TRBJ2-1, with D possibly TRBD1 on 5 matching bases. V gave up 6 bases and J gave up 4 bases, with 10 bases separating them. The CDR3 is made up of 13 amino acids.

The rearrangement uses TRBV7-9 and TRBJ1-1; D not certain. Germline V gene data show CDR1 as SEHNR and CDR2 as FQNEAQ (reference sequence). With 3 bases removed from V and 3 bases from J, the gap between germline ends came to 8 bases. The CDR3 sequence is 13 residues long. DNA of the CDR3: TGTGCCAGCAGCTTTGGCTTGGACACTGAAGCTTTCTTT. Its protein product is CASSFGLDTEAFF.

The chain carries TRBV6-5 and TRBJ1-2; no definite D call. V was trimmed by 4 bases and J by 0 bases, leaving 12 bases between them. This CDR3 region has 15 residues. In germline, CDR1 is MNHEY, CDR2 SVGAGI. The CDR3, as DNA: TGTGCCAGCAGTTTGTCCCAACCTACTAACTATGGCTACACCTTC. This sequence encodes CASSLSQPTNYGYTF.

This clonotype appeared a few times. The gene calls are TRBV5-1 and TRBJ2-7; 10 bases agree with TRBD2. Germline V lookup: CDR1 SGHRS, CDR2 YFSETQ. Losses at the gene ends were 5 bases for V and 5 bases for J; bases not matched to a gene: 7. This CDR3 contains 14 residues. The CDR3 region is CASSPKSGRDEQYF. The CDR3 region has the DNA TGCGCCAGCAGTCCTAAGAGCGGGAGGGACGAGCAGTACTTC. Using reference TRBV5-1 and TRBJ2-7 for the parts outside the CDR3, the full variable domain is KAGVTQTPRYLIKTRGQQVTLSCSPISGHRSVSWYQQTPGQGLQFLFEYFSETQRNKGNFPGRFSGRQFSNSRSEMNVSTLELGDSALYLCASSPKSGRDEQYFGPGTRLTVT.

V and J are TRBV3-1 and TRBJ2-3; 12 bases align to TRBD2. Germline-derived CDR1 and CDR2 are LGHDT and YNNKEL (reference sequence). The trim removed 4 bases at V and 4 bases at J, leaving 6 bases unmatched. This CDR3 has 16 amino acids. The CDR3 DNA reads TGTGCCAGCAGCCCCGGACTAGCGGGATGGGCAGATACGCAGTATTTT. Its translation: CASSPGLAGWADTQYF.

V and J are TRBV9 and TRBJ2-7; 9 bases line up with TRBD2. V was clipped by 0 bases and J by 4 bases; unmatched bases: 14. This CDR3 is built from 18 residues. Germline CDR1 is SGDLS and CDR2 is YYNGEE. In DNA, the CDR3 is TGTGCCAGCAGCGTAGGGGCCGCGTTAGCGGGAGTAATGTACGAGCAGTACTTC. Residues: CASSVGAALAGVMYEQYF.

This rearrangement joins TRBV20-1 to TRBJ2-3; 12 nucleotides match TRBD2. Germline V gives CDR1 DFQATT, CDR2 SNEGSKA (reference sequence). V lost 0 bases and J lost 2; bases outside the gene matches: 9. This CDR3 has 18 amino acids. CDR3 nucleotides: TGCAGTGCTAGAGATCCTATGACTAGCGGGAGTATCACAGATACGCAGTATTTT. Protein sequence: CSARDPMTSGSITDTQYF.

The chain couples TRBV15 to TRBJ2-5; D not resolved. The V end was cut by 3 bases, the J end by 2 bases, with 10 bases between. CDR3 length: 14 amino acids. Germline CDR1 LNHNV, CDR2 YYDKDF (reference sequence). The CDR3 DNA reads TGTGCCACCAGCAGGGATGGAAGGCAAGAGACCCAGTACTTC. Encoded protein: CATSRDGRQETQYF.

A few counts support this clonotype. This chain links TRBV5-6 with TRBJ2-2; D call uncertain. The CDR3 is 11 amino acids. Germline V gene data show CDR1 as SGHDT and CDR2 as YYEEEE. With 7 bases removed from V and 6 bases from J, the gap between germline ends came to 7 bases. As DNA, the CDR3 is TGTGCCAGCCCCAGATCCGGGGAGCTGTTTTTT. It encodes CASPRSGELFF.

This clonotype was counted a few times. This rearrangement joins TRBV3-1 to TRBJ2-5, with 11 bases fitting TRBD2. V was clipped by 4 bases and J by 4 bases; unmatched bases: 11. Germline assignment: CDR1 LGHDT and CDR2 YNNKEL (reference sequence). CDR3 length: 17 residues. CDR3 DNA: TGTGCCAGCAGCCGATTGACATTAGCGGGAGGGGGAGAGACCCAGTACTTC. Its protein is CASSRLTLAGGGETQYF.

J is TRBJ2-7 and V is TRBV20-1, with 9 bases matching TRBD2. Trimming took 5 bases from V and 2 from J; bases not matched to a gene: 7. This CDR3 has 14 residues. Germline V lookup: CDR1 DFQATT, CDR2 SNEGSKA (reference sequence). Here the CDR3 reads CSAGGGRVPYEQYF. The CDR3, as DNA: TGCAGTGCTGGCGGCGGGAGGGTTCCCTACGAGCAGTACTTC.

This clonotype occurred a few times. The chain is built from TRBV20-1 and TRBJ2-3, with TRBD2 as a possible D gene (6 bases). The germline V gene encodes CDR1 DFQATT and CDR2 SNEGSKA (reference sequence). This CDR3 contains 16 residues. V lost 3 bases to trimming and J lost 3 bases, with 19 bases between them. The DNA for the CDR3 is TGCAGTGCTAGTACCCCCCTCGGGAGCAAAACAGATACGCAGTATTTT. This gives the protein CSASTPLGSKTDTQYF.

A few counts support this clonotype. The gene calls are TRBV12-3 or TRBV12-4 and TRBJ1-2; the D is unclear. CDR3 length equals 11 residues. The V and J ends lost 10 bases and 4 bases respectively, with 10 bases between them. CDR3 region: CATRTSYGYTF. The CDR3 DNA reads TGTGCCACCAGGACCAGCTATGGCTACACCTTC.

The chain is built from TRBV6-1 and TRBJ2-7; D is possibly TRBD1 (6 bases). The V and J ends lost 6 bases and 2 bases respectively, with 14 bases between them. The V gene's germline CDR1 is MNHNS and CDR2 SASEGT. CDR3 size: 14 residues. The CDR3 DNA reads TGTGCCAGCAGCCTAGAACAGGGCGCCTACGAGCAGTACGTC. Its translation is CASSLEQGAYEQYV.

The gene calls are TRBV2 and TRBJ1-5; 7 nucleotides agree with TRBD1. This CDR3 spans 15 amino acids. J lost 5 bases, V lost 2 bases, and 6 bases had no gene match. The germline CDR1 and CDR2 sequences are SNHLY and FYNNEI. CDR3 DNA sequence: TGTGCCAGCAGTGAATGGCAGGGGGGAGATCAGCCCCAGCATTTT. Translation gives CASSEWQGGDQPQHF.